These 14 T cell receptor beta chains originate from one sample sequenced in a study of neurological immune-mediated disorders. A single record per CDR3 protein comes from TCRdb applying MiXCR to the 5' RACE reads. This sample has approximately 85,000 distinct CDR3 sequences, with approximately 4.3% found just once. Time point indicated: longitudinal time-point 3. Sequencing used PBMCs. The receptors derive from a woman aged 55-69 years with multiple sclerosis.

At least ten counts were recorded for this clonotype. The CDR3: CASSPGGPEYNEQFF. CDR3 coding DNA: TGTGCCAGCAGCCCGGGGGGGCCGGAGTACAATGAGCAGTTCTTC. V usage is TRBV9 and J usage is TRBJ2-1, with 8 bases identical to TRBD2. The CDR3 has 15 amino acids. Looked up from germline, CDR1 is SGDLS and CDR2 is YYNGEE. V shed 4 bases and J 4 bases; nucleotides not matched to a gene: 7.

This clonotype was counted ten times or more. The chain links TRBV20-1 to TRBJ1-4, with unresolved D. V dropped 1 base and J dropped 4 bases, with 10 bases sitting between them. The CDR3 is 14 amino acids. CDR1 DFQATT and CDR2 SNEGSKA come from the germline V gene (reference sequence). The CDR3 DNA is TGCAGTGCTAGAGTCCCCGGAGGTAATGAAAAACTGTTTTTT. Translation: CSARVPGGNEKLFF.

This clonotype was recorded at least ten times. The chain recombines TRBV6-6 with TRBJ2-5; TRBD2 might be the D (7 bases). Trimming pared 0 bases from V and 1 base from J, leaving 9 bases between. The germline V gene has CDR1 MNHNY and CDR2 SVGAGI (reference sequence). CDR3 length equals 15 residues. CDR3 coding DNA: TGTGCCAGCAGTTACTCAGGGGGGGCCCAAGAGACCCAGTACTTC. The encoded protein is CASSYSGGAQETQYF.

This clonotype was observed at least ten times. The chain couples TRBV5-1 to TRBJ1-1; D unresolved. The V end was cut by 2 bases, the J end by 1 base, with 12 bases between. CDR1 and CDR2 from the germline V gene are SGHRS and YFSETQ. The CDR3 loop spans 15 amino acids. The CDR3 here is CASSFGGVENTEAFF. In DNA form, the CDR3 reads TGCGCCAGCAGCTTTGGCGGGGTTGAGAACACTGAAGCTTTCTTT.

This clonotype has ten or more counts. V and J are TRBV12-3 or TRBV12-4 and TRBJ1-5, with D maybe TRBD1 (5 bases). The CDR3 is 13 residues long. V was cut by 6 bases and J by 5 bases, with 11 bases left in between. CDR3 in amino acids: CASSRREDQPQHF. CDR3 in DNA: TGTGCCAGCAGCCGCAGGGAAGATCAGCCCCAGCATTTT.

This clonotype has a count of ten or more. J is TRBJ2-7 and V is TRBV4-1, with TRBD2 matching 10 bases. Unmatched junction bases numbered 4, after V lost 1 base and J lost 4 bases. Germline CDR1 MGHRA, CDR2 YSYEKL. The CDR3 extends over 15 amino acids. In nucleotides, the CDR3 is TGCGCCAGCAGCCAAGTTACTAGCGGGGCATACGAGCAGTACTTC. It translates to CASSQVTSGAYEQYF.

This clonotype was observed at least ten times. This chain uses TRBV14 with TRBJ2-7; D gene unclear. The CDR3 is 13 amino acids. Germline V gene sequence: CDR1 SGHDN, CDR2 FVKESK. The V end was cut by 2 bases, the J end by 5 bases, with 10 bases between. This chain's CDR3 is CASSQRALNEQYF. As DNA, the CDR3 is TGTGCCAGCAGCCAACGGGCTCTCAACGAGCAGTACTTC. The whole variable domain, remainder taken from reference TRBV14 and TRBJ2-7, is EAGVTQFPSHSVIEKGQTVTLRCDPISGHDNLYWYRRVMGKEIKFLLHFVKESKQDESGMPNNRFLAERTGGTYSTLKVQPAELEDSGVYFCASSQRALNEQYFGPGTRLTVT.

This clonotype was recorded many times. The genes are TRBV7-9 and TRBJ1-1; no clear D. V shed 1 base and J shed 4 bases, with 10 bases lying between them. The length of the CDR3 is 14 residues. Germline CDR1 is SEHNR and CDR2 is FQNEAQ (reference sequence). The CDR3 DNA reads as TGTGCCAGCAGCTTAGATATGGGGTTCACTGAAGCTTTCTTT. Translating gives CASSLDMGFTEAFF.

The table lists this clonotype with many counts. The chain combines TRBV7-2 with TRBJ2-3, with D unclear. From germline, CDR1 is SGHTA and CDR2 FQGNSA. V lost 0 bases and J 10 bases, leaving 8 bases between the germline ends. This CDR3 is 12 amino acids long. CDR3 protein: CASSLARESQYF. The CDR3 DNA reads as TGTGCCAGCAGCTTAGCGCGTGAGTCGCAGTATTTT.

This clonotype was detected many times. This sequence joins TRBV12-3 or TRBV12-4 and TRBJ1-5; a possible D gene is TRBD1 (5 bases). With 4 bases removed from V and 0 bases from J, the gap between germline ends came to 7 bases. CDR3 length: 14 residues. Here the CDR3 reads CASSWTSSNQPQHF. The DNA of the CDR3 is TGTGCCAGCAGTTGGACAAGTAGCAATCAGCCCCAGCATTTT.

This clonotype has at least ten counts. V and J are TRBV7-2 and TRBJ1-5, with D possibly being TRBD1 (5 bases). Germline V gene data show CDR1 as SGHTA and CDR2 as FQGNSA. The CDR3 totals 16 residues. The V gene lost 2 bases and the J gene lost 6 bases, with 17 bases spanning the gap. The CDR3 sequence: CASSLRWDRITQPQHF. CDR3 bases: TGTGCCAGCAGCTTAAGGTGGGACCGGATAACTCAGCCCCAGCATTTT.

This clonotype was counted at least ten times. The V call is TRBV9, the J call TRBJ2-3, with 10 nucleotides matching TRBD2. Per the germline V gene, CDR1 is SGDLS and CDR2 is YYNGEE. CDR3 length equals 16 residues. V lost 2 bases and J lost 2; bases outside the gene matches: 5. CDR3 sequence reads: CASSVTSGAFTDTQYF. The CDR3 nucleotides read TGTGCCAGCAGCGTTACTAGCGGGGCTTTCACAGATACGCAGTATTTT.

This clonotype has at least ten counts. The rearrangement joins TRBV27 to TRBJ2-7; 13 bases line up with TRBD2. This CDR3 contains 16 residues. J gave up 6 bases and V 2 bases, and 7 bases lay outside the gene matches. Germline loops: CDR1 MNHEY, CDR2 SMNVEV (reference sequence). The CDR3 DNA reads as TGTGCCAGCAGTTTACACACTAGCGGGGGGGCGGCCGAGCAGTACTTC. Amino acid sequence: CASSLHTSGGAAEQYF.

This clonotype was detected many times. The CDR3 here is CASSLIGYNTEAFF. CDR3 nucleotide sequence: TGTGCCAGCAGCTTAATCGGTTATAACACTGAAGCTTTCTTT. The chain couples TRBV7-9 to TRBJ1-1; D call uncertain. The CDR3 length is 14 residues. CDR1 SEHNR and CDR2 FQNEAQ come from the germline V gene (reference sequence). The ends were cut back, 2 bases at V and 2 bases at J, with 9 bases in the middle.